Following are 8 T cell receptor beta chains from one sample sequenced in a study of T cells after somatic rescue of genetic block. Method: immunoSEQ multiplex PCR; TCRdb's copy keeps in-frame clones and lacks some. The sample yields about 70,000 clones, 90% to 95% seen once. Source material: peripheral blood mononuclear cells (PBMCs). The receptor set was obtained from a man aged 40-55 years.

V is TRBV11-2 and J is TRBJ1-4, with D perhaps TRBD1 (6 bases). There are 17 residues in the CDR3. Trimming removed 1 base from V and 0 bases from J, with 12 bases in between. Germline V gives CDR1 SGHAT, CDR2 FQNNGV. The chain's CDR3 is CASSLGRDIATNEKLFF. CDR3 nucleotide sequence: TGTGCCAGCAGCTTAGGCCGGGACATTGCAACTAATGAAAAACTGTTTTTT.

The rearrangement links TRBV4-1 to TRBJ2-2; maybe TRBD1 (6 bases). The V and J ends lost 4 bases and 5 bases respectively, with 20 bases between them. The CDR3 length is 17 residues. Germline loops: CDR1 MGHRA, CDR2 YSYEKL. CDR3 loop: CASSPRYTGKGTGELFF. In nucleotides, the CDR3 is TGCGCCAGCAGCCCACGATATACAGGGAAGGGGACCGGGGAGCTGTTTTTT.

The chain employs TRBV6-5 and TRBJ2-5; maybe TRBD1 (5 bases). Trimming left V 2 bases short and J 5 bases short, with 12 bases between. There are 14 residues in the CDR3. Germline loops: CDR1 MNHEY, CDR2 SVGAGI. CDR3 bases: TGTGCCAGCAGTTACCGGCAGGGTGGCGAGACCCAGTACTTC. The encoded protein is CASSYRQGGETQYF.

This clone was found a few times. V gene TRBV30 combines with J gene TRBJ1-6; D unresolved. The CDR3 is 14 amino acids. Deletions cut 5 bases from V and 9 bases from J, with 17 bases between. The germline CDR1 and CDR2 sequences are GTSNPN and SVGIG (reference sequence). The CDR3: CAWSAGRSVSPLHF. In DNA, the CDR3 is TGTGCCTGGTCAGCCGGACGTAGCGTTTCACCCCTCCACTTT.

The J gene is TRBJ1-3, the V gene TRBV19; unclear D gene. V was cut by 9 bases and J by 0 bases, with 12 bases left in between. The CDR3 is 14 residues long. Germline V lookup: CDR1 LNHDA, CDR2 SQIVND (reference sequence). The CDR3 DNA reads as TGTGCCAGCTCTACCATGAGCTCTGGAAACACCATATATTTT. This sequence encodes CASSTMSSGNTIYF.

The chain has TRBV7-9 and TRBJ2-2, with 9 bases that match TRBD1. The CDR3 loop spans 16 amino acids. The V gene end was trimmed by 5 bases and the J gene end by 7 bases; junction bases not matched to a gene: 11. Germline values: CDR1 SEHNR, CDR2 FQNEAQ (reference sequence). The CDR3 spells CASSRDPGTGYGELFF. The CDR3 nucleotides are TGTGCCAGCAGCCGAGATCCCGGGACAGGGTACGGGGAGCTGTTTTTT.

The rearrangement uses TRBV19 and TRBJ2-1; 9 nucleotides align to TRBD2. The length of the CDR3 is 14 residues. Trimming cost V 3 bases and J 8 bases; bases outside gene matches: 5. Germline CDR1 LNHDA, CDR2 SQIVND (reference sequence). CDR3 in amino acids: CASSIAGGRHEQFF. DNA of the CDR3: TGTGCCAGTAGTATTGCGGGGGGGCGTCATGAGCAGTTCTTC.

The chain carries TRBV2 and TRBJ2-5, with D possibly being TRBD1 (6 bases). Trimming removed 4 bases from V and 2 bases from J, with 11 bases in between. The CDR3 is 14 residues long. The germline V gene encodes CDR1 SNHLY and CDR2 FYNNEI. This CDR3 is CASSGTVFQETQYF. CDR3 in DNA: TGTGCCAGCAGTGGGACAGTCTTTCAAGAGACCCAGTACTTC.